These T cell receptor beta chains were read from a single sample in a study of blood T cell repertoires in COVID-19. Some clones are missing from TCRdb's copy, which holds only in-frame ones; the method was immunoSEQ multiplex PCR. Of 35,000 to 50,000 clones in the sample, roughly nine tenths were seen once. Specimen: peripheral blood. Receptors were obtained from a woman aged 25 to 39 in a cohort sampled during active COVID-19. The CDR3 runs from the conserved cysteine through the conserved F or W. A D gene is named only where the DNA matches it firmly. Size is stated for part of the rows, as once, few or many counts, or as a class when the clone is expanded.

V gene	clone size	D gene	J gene	CDR3 DNA	CDR3 protein
TRBV28	-	-	TRBJ1-2	TGTGCCAGCAGCCCTCAGGGGCCTTACCGCTATGGCTACACCTTC	CASSPQGPYRYGYTF
TRBV4-1	-	-	TRBJ2-2	TGCGCCAGCACTCGAGGGGGGCCTGGCGGGAGCCGCACCGGGGAGCTGTTTTTT	CASTRGGPGGSRTGELFF
TRBV10-1	-	TRBD1	TRBJ1-4	TGCGCCAGCAGTCTTAACCGGGACAGGGTTAATGAAAAACTGTTTTTT	CASSLNRDRVNEKLFF
TRBV30	-	-	TRBJ2-3	TGTGCCTGGGATCTAGGTGCTATCACAGATACGCAGTATTTT	CAWDLGAITDTQYF
TRBV6-6	-	-	TRBJ2-3	TGTGCCAGCAGTCCTAAGACGCTGCAGGGGAGCACAGATACGCAGTATTTT	CASSPKTLQGSTDTQYF
TRBV19	-	TRBD1	TRBJ2-7	TGTGCCAGTAGCCATGACAGGGAGCGTAGCTACGAGCAGTACTTC	CASSHDRERSYEQYF
TRBV30	-	TRBD2	TRBJ2-1	TGTGCCTGGAACACCCCTGGGGCTAGCGGGAGGGTTGAGCAGTTCTTC	CAWNTPGASGRVEQFF
TRBV18	-	-	TRBJ2-3	TGTGCCAGCTCACCACTTAATCCCAGGGGCACAGATACGCAGTATTTT	CASSPLNPRGTDTQYF
TRBV5-3	-	TRBD2	TRBJ2-5	TGTGCCAGAAGAAGGGGACTACGACAAGAGACCCAGTACTTC	CARRRGLRQETQYF
TRBV4-3	-	-	TRBJ1-6	TGCGCCAGCAGCCCCCGTTGGCAGGCTAATACCTCACCCCTCCACTTT	CASSPRWQANTSPLHF
TRBV5-6	-	-	TRBJ1-3	TGTGCCAGCGGAGGAGGGATGTCTGGAAACACCATATATTTT	CASGGGMSGNTIYF
TRBV11-3	once	-	TRBJ1-1	TGTGCCAGCAACCCCAGAGGGTACACTGAAGCTTTCTTT	CASNPRGYTEAFF
TRBV19	-	TRBD1	TRBJ1-2	TGTGCCAGTAAGGACAGGGATGGCTACACCTTC	CASKDRDGYTF
TRBV11-2	-	TRBD1	TRBJ2-7	TGTGCCGCCTCGGGACAGTGGACCTACGAGCAGTACTTC	CAASGQWTYEQYF
TRBV2	-	-	TRBJ1-3	TGTGCCAGCAATGTGGGGCGCGGAAACACCATATATTTT	CASNVGRGNTIYF
TRBV7-6	-	-	TRBJ1-6	TGTGCCAGCAGCTTAACGACAGCTTATAATTCACCCCTCCACTTT	CASSLTTAYNSPLHF
TRBV27	-	TRBD1	TRBJ2-7	TGTGCCAGCGGTTCCTTGGGACAGGGCGGCGGCGAGCAGTACTTC	CASGSLGQGGGEQYF
TRBV19	-	-	TRBJ1-2	TGTGCCAGTAAAGCAGGGGTCCCAGGCGGCTACACCTTC	CASKAGVPGGYTF
TRBV30	-	TRBD2	TRBJ2-1	TGTGCCCCACCGGGGGGGAAATACTACAATGAGCAGTTCTTC	CAPPGGKYYNEQFF
TRBV28	-	-	TRBJ1-2	TGTGCCAGCAGTTCGCAGGGGAACTATGGCTACACCTTC	CASSSQGNYGYTF
TRBV5-1	-	-	TRBJ1-4	TGCGCCAGCAGCTTGTACCGCGGGGCTACAACTAATGAAAAACTGTTTTTT	CASSLYRGATTNEKLFF
TRBV6-5	-	TRBD2	TRBJ2-3	TGTGCCAGCAGTTACCTCGGACTAGCGGACACAGATACGCAGTATTTT	CASSYLGLADTDTQYF
TRBV27	-	-	TRBJ1-5	TGTGCCAGCAGTCCCACCCCACCTGTAGGCAATCAGCCCCAGCATTTT	CASSPTPPVGNQPQHF
TRBV6-6	-	TRBD1	TRBJ1-5	TGTGCCAGCAGATCGACAGGGACGAGCAATCAGCCCCAGCATTTT	CASRSTGTSNQPQHF
TRBV5-1	-	TRBD2	TRBJ2-5	TGCGCCAGCAGCTCGGGACTAGCGGGAAGGAGACGAGAGACCCAGTACTTC	CASSSGLAGRRRETQYF